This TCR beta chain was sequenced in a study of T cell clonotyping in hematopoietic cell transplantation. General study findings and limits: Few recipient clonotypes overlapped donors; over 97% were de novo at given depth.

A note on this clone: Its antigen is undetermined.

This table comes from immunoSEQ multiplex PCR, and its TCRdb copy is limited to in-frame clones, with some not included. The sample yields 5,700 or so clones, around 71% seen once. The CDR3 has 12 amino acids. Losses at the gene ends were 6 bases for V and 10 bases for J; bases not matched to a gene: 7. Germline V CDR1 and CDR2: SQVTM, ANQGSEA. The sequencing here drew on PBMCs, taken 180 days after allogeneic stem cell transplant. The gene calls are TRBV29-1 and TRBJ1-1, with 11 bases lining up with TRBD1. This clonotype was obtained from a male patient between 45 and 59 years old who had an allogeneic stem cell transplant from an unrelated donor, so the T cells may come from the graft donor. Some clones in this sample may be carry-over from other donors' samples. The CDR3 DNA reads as TGCAGCGTCGCGGACAGGGGGCAGGTAGCTTTCTTT. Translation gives CSVADRGQVAFF. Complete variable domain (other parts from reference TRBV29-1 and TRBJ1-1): SAVISQKPSRDICQRGTSLTIQCQVDSQVTMMFWYRQQPGQSLTLIATANQGSEATYESGFVIDKFPISRPNLTFSTLTVSNMSPEDSSIYLCSVADRGQVAFFGQGTRLTVV.